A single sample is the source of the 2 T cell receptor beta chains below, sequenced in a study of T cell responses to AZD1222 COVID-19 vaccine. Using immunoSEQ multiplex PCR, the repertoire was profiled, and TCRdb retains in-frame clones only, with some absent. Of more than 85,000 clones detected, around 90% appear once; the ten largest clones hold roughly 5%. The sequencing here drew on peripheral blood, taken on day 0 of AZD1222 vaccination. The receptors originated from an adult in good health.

The chain's CDR3 is CATKGGTEAFF. CDR3 DNA sequence: TGTGCCACAAAGGGGGGTACCGAAGCTTTCTTT. The gene calls are TRBV28 and TRBJ1-1; tentatively, D is TRBD1 (6 bases). CDR3 length: 11 amino acids. Per germline, CDR1 MDHEN and CDR2 SYDVKM. Deletions cut 10 bases from V and 8 bases from J, with 14 bases between.

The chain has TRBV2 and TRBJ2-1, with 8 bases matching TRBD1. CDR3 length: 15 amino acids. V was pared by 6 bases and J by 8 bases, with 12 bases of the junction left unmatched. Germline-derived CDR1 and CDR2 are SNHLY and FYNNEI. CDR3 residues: CASREGSGGKDEQFF. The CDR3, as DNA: TGTGCCAGCAGGGAGGGTTCAGGGGGCAAGGATGAGCAGTTCTTC.